The 24 T cell receptor beta chains listed next were all sequenced from one sample in a study of long-term antiretroviral therapy in people with HIV. Investigators performed immunoSEQ version v3.0 at survey level. TCRdb's copy holds only in-frame clones and misses some; the assay was immunoSEQ multiplex PCR. Among over 25,000 clones listed, around 80% were seen once. The specimen was unsorted PBMCs, collected 2.7 to 2.9 years after starting antiretroviral therapy. These receptors all come from a man under 40 with HIV.

The chain couples TRBV18 to TRBJ2-5; 8 bases agree with TRBD2. The germline gives CDR1 KGHSH, CDR2 LQKENI. J was trimmed by 11 bases and V by 0 bases; bases with no gene match: 11. The CDR3 extends over 15 amino acids. DNA of the CDR3: TGTGCCAGCTCACCACCTAGCCGGCCGGGGGGGGAGCAGTACTTC. This sequence encodes CASSPPSRPGGEQYF.

This rearrangement joins TRBV18 to TRBJ2-1; D assignment may be TRBD1 or TRBD2 (5 bases each). The ends were cut back, 3 bases at V and 10 bases at J, with 13 bases in the middle. The CDR3 is 13 amino acids. Germline V gene sequence: CDR1 KGHSH, CDR2 LQKENI. CDR3 protein: CASSPSRDGEQFF. The CDR3 bases are TGTGCCAGCTCACCGTCCCGGGACGGCGAGCAGTTCTTC.

The chain carries TRBV27 and TRBJ2-1, with 10 bases that match TRBD2. The junction had 5 bases not matched to a gene; V was cut back by 3 bases and J by 0 bases. CDR3 length: 17 residues. Germline CDR1 MNHEY, CDR2 SMNVEV (reference sequence). The CDR3 nucleotides read TGTGCCAGCAGTTTTAGCGGGGGGCCTCTCTCCTACAATGAGCAGTTCTTC. Encoded protein: CASSFSGGPLSYNEQFF.

In this sample, this clone turned up a few times. The genes are TRBV28 and TRBJ1-5; D perhaps matches TRBD1 (6 bases). Trimming left V 6 bases short and J 5 bases short, with 14 bases between. The CDR3 consists of 14 residues. In germline, CDR1 is MDHEN, CDR2 SYDVKM. Here the CDR3 DNA reads TGTGCCAGCAGCCTCTACAGGGAGGATCAGCCCCAGCATTTT. Translation: CASSLYREDQPQHF. Together with reference TRBV28 and TRBJ1-5, the CDR3 gives the full variable domain: DVKVTQSSRYLVKRTGEKVFLECVQDMDHENMFWYRQDPGLGLRLIYFSYDVKMKEKGDIPEGYSVSREKKERFSLILESASTNQTSMYLCASSLYREDQPQHFGDGTRLSIL.

This clone has only a few counts. In the same sample, other DNA sequences code for this CDR3. The chain is built from TRBV9 and TRBJ1-6; D unclear. CDR1 is SGDLS, CDR2 YYNGEE, per germline. V was clipped by 0 bases and J by 8 bases, with 9 bases between them. CDR3 length equals 14 residues. The CDR3 DNA sequence: TGTGCCAGCAGCGTAGCGGGCGGTGATTCACCCCTCCACTTT. As protein: CASSVAGGDSPLHF.

The chain carries TRBV4-3 and TRBJ1-1; D unresolved. The germline gives CDR1 LGHNA, CDR2 YSLEER. Trimming left V 3 bases short and J 1 base short, with 9 bases between. The CDR3 sequence is 14 residues long. In nucleotides, the CDR3 is TGCGCCAGCAGCCAGGGGAGGCCGAACACTGAAGCTTTCTTT. This gives the protein CASSQGRPNTEAFF.

This clone has only a few counts. The DNA of the CDR3 is TGTGCCAGCAGTTATAGCCAGAATCAGCCCCAGCATTTT. Amino acids: CASSYSQNQPQHF. This rearrangement joins TRBV27 to TRBJ1-5; D ambiguous. CDR1 is MNHEY, CDR2 SMNVEV, per germline (reference sequence). The ends were cut back, 4 bases at V and 4 bases at J, with 8 bases in the middle. The CDR3 runs to 13 residues.

The chain has TRBV30 and TRBJ1-1; D uncertain. The V end was cut by 2 bases, the J end by 11 bases, with 12 bases between. This CDR3 is built from 11 residues. CDR1 is GTSNPN and CDR2 is SVGIG in the germline V gene (reference sequence). CDR3 amino acids: CAWSRTDRAFF. The CDR3 nucleotides are TGTGCCTGGAGTCGGACCGACCGGGCTTTCTTT.

The genes are TRBV5-1 and TRBJ1-5; D gene uncertain. Germline-derived CDR1 and CDR2 are SGHRS and YFSETQ. The V end lost 4 bases, the J end lost 3 bases, and 14 bases lay between the germline ends. This CDR3 spans 15 amino acids. Here the CDR3 reads CASSLGQGLNQPQHF. Written as DNA, the CDR3 is TGCGCCAGCAGCCTAGGGCAAGGGCTCAATCAGCCCCAGCATTTT.

The CDR3 bases are TGTGCCAGCAGCCCCCAGGGCTCAGTGGGCGGCTACACCTTC. Translated: CASSPQGSVGGYTF. This chain joins TRBV7-2 and TRBJ1-2; TRBD1 might be the D (5 bases). Trimming removed 5 bases from V and 8 bases from J, with 18 bases in between. The CDR3 loop spans 14 amino acids. Per the germline V gene, CDR1 is SGHTA and CDR2 is FQGNSA. Based on the CDR3 plus reference TRBV7-2 and TRBJ1-2, the full variable domain is GAGVSQSPSNKVTEKGKDVELRCDPISGHTALYWYRQSLGQGLEFLIYFQGNSAPDKSGLPSDRFSAERTGGSVSTLTIQRTQQEDSAVYLCASSPQGSVGGYTFGSGTRLTVV.

V gene TRBV19 combines with J gene TRBJ2-3, with 15 bases matching TRBD2. V lost 6 bases to trimming and J lost 5 bases; unmatched junction nucleotides: 6. Germline V CDR1 and CDR2: LNHDA, SQIVND (reference sequence). There are 16 residues in the CDR3. The CDR3 spells CASRHPGLAGGDTQYF. CDR3 sequence (DNA): TGTGCCAGTAGGCACCCGGGACTAGCGGGAGGAGATACGCAGTATTTT.

This chain joins TRBV29-1 and TRBJ2-7; D not resolved. This CDR3 has 13 amino acids. The germline V gene encodes CDR1 SQVTM and CDR2 ANQGSEA. V lost 2 bases and J 2 bases, leaving 10 bases between the germline ends. The CDR3 bases are TGCAGCGTTGAATTAGAGAGCACCTACGAGCAGTACTTC. Protein: CSVELESTYEQYF.

In this sample, this clone turned up once. The chain links TRBV28 to TRBJ2-7; 10 nucleotides agree with TRBD2. This CDR3 spans 16 amino acids. CDR1 MDHEN and CDR2 SYDVKM come from the germline V gene. V gave up 3 bases and J gave up 3 bases; unmatched junction bases: 8. The CDR3 sequence is CASSLGASGRIYEQYF. CDR3 in DNA: TGTGCCAGCAGTTTGGGCGCTAGCGGGAGAATCTACGAGCAGTACTTC.

The chain employs TRBV25-1 and TRBJ2-1, with D possibly matching TRBD1 (5 bases). Germline CDR1 and CDR2: MGHDK and SYGVNS. Trimming left V 2 bases short and J 9 bases short, with 5 bases between. CDR3 length: 11 amino acids. The CDR3 DNA follows: TGTGCCAGCAGTGAACAGGGTGAGCAGTTCTTC. It encodes CASSEQGEQFF.

V is TRBV4-3 and J is TRBJ2-7; the match to TRBD2 covers 12 bases. Germline CDR1 reads LGHNA; CDR2 reads YSLEER. There are 15 residues in the CDR3. Trimming at V came to 1 base and at J to 6 bases, leaving 4 bases not matched to a gene. Here the CDR3 DNA reads TGCGCCAGCAGCCAAGCGCTACTAGCGGGAGGCGAGCAGTACTTC. Protein: CASSQALLAGGEQYF.

The rearrangement uses TRBV10-3 and TRBJ2-1, with 7 bases identical to TRBD1. With 3 bases clipped from V and 4 bases from J, the junction kept 9 bases outside the gene matches. Germline V gives CDR1 ENHRY, CDR2 SYGVKD. The length of the CDR3 is 16 residues. CDR3 nucleotides: TGTGCCATCAGTGATACAGGGGCCCCCTTATACAATGAGCAGTTCTTC. The encoded protein is CAISDTGAPLYNEQFF.

The CDR3 DNA reads as TGTGCCAGCAGCTTAGCTGGAGGGGGCCGCGAGCAGTACTTC. Encoded protein: CASSLAGGGREQYF. J is TRBJ2-7 and V is TRBV7-8; D may be TRBD1 (7 bases). The CDR3 is made up of 14 amino acids. Germline V gives CDR1 SGHVS, CDR2 FQNEAQ. Trimming took off 0 bases at V and 6 bases at J, with 12 bases between the two ends.

This clone was counted a few times. The chain has TRBV7-9 and TRBJ1-5; D is unresolved. The CDR3 extends over 16 amino acids. The V gene lost 3 bases and the J gene lost 2 bases, with 14 bases spanning the gap. Germline V gene lookup returns CDR1 SEHNR and CDR2 FQNEAQ (reference sequence). The CDR3 here is CASSFGPRGGNQPQHF. The CDR3 nucleotides are TGTGCCAGCAGCTTCGGTCCCCGAGGAGGCAATCAGCCCCAGCATTTT. Full variable domain (missing parts from reference TRBV7-9 and TRBJ1-5): DTGVSQNPRHKITKRGQNVTFRCDPISEHNRLYWYRQTLGQGPEFLTYFQNEAQLEKSRLLSDRFSAERPKGSFSTLEIQRTEQGDSAMYLCASSFGPRGGNQPQHFGDGTRLSIL.

V and J are TRBV19 and TRBJ1-5, with 11 bases identical to TRBD1. V dropped 7 bases and J dropped 2; count of bases not matched to a gene: 7. The CDR3 totals 16 residues. CDR1 is LNHDA, CDR2 SQIVND, per germline (reference sequence). DNA of the CDR3: TGTGCCAGTAAACCTTGGGGACAGGGGGGCAATCAGCCCCAGCATTTT. Protein product: CASKPWGQGGNQPQHF.

CDR3: CATEQGGTEAFF. The CDR3 nucleotides read TGTGCCACCGAACAGGGAGGTACTGAAGCTTTCTTT. The V gene is TRBV6-5, the J gene TRBJ1-1, with D perhaps TRBD1 (6 bases). Between the trimmed V and J ends, which lost 10 bases and 5 bases, there was a span of 14 bases. This CDR3 contains 12 residues. Germline V CDR1 and CDR2: MNHEY, SVGAGI.

This chain links TRBV28 with TRBJ2-7; D gene uncertain. The CDR3 has 14 residues. V lost 2 bases, J lost 3 bases, and 11 bases lay in between. Germline-derived CDR1 and CDR2 are MDHEN and SYDVKM. In nucleotides, the CDR3 is TGTGCCAGCAGTTTAAGTTTCCCCATCTACGAGCAGTACTTC. This codes for CASSLSFPIYEQYF.

V is TRBV6-5 and J is TRBJ2-7, with TRBD2 matching over 7 bases. Germline V CDR1 and CDR2: MNHEY, SVGAGI. This CDR3 has 14 residues. V shed 6 bases and J 2 bases; nucleotides not matched to a gene: 7. The DNA of the CDR3 is TGTGCCAGCAGATTCCGGACTAGTCCCTACGAGCAGTACTTC. It translates to CASRFRTSPYEQYF.

This clone has a single count. The V gene is TRBV2, the J gene TRBJ1-1, with D tentatively TRBD1 (6 bases). Germline V gene lookup returns CDR1 SNHLY and CDR2 FYNNEI. V dropped 10 bases and J dropped 1 base, with 13 bases sitting between them. The CDR3 is 13 residues long. CDR3 region: CATKQDRNTEAFF. The CDR3 coding sequence is TGTGCCACAAAACAGGACAGGAACACTGAAGCTTTCTTT.

This chain connects TRBV5-8 to TRBJ1-1; the match to TRBD1 covers 8 bases. CDR1 and CDR2 from the germline V gene are SGHTS and YDEGEE. With V trimmed by 4 bases and J by 3 bases, 8 bases remained unmatched. This CDR3 is 15 amino acids long. CDR3 sequence: CASSPRTGSHTEAFF. The CDR3 coding sequence is TGTGCCAGCAGCCCGAGGACAGGGTCCCACACTGAAGCTTTCTTT.